The clone carrying this T cell receptor (beta chain) was seen a few times. Trimming left V 0 bases short and J 4 bases short, with 14 bases between. The CDR3 length is 16 residues. Looked up from germline, CDR1 is SGHNT and CDR2 is YYREEE (reference sequence). The sample comes from a study of CD8+ T cells in alopecia areata. Extracted from the samples, RNA was reverse transcribed into cDNA to serve as the sequencing template. Sequencing used immunoSEQ multiplex PCR; TCRdb keeps in-frame clones, though not all of them. The sample yields more than 100,000 clones, over 50% seen once. The sequence came from a human donor with alopecia areata. The rearrangement links TRBV5-4 to TRBJ2-1, with D possibly matching TRBD2 (6 bases). Sequencing was performed on CD4+ T cells sorted from blood, taken at week 0. The CDR3 loop is CASSLAGGNSYNEQFF. DNA for the CDR3: TGTGCCAGCAGCTTGGCAGGCGGGAACTCGTACAATGAGCAGTTCTTC.